This T cell receptor beta chain was identified in a study of T cell responses to AZD1222 COVID-19 vaccine. Study-level background: The analysis combined second doses at about 4 or about 12 weeks.

Regarding this clone: Its cognate antigen is unknown.

Study outcomes and limitations: Seropositive at baseline were only a handful of AZD1222 recipients. Among spike-specific TCRs, nearly half reportedly target unmutated variant regions.

The method was immunoSEQ multiplex PCR; TCRdb's version includes in-frame clones alone and lacks a portion of them. Here the sample spans approximately 110,000 clones, roughly 90% being singletons. V dropped 1 base and J dropped 4 bases, with 10 bases sitting between them. CDR3 length equals 14 residues. CDR1 and CDR2 from the germline V gene are SEHNR and FQNEAQ (reference sequence). Here the sequenced sample was peripheral blood, taken on day 0 of AZD1222 vaccination. This chain uses TRBV7-9 with TRBJ1-2; maybe TRBD1 (5 bases). The sequence came from an adult in good health. CDR3 sequence reads: CASSLVRQGYGYTF. The CDR3 region has the DNA TGTGCCAGCAGCTTAGTCCGGCAGGGCTATGGCTACACCTTC.